Reported below is one T cell receptor beta chain. This sample was taken from a study of blood T cell repertoires in COVID-19. Study at large: PBMCs, B-cell-depleted T cells, or T cells were the source of the cDNA or gDNA that made up the material.

Trimming pared 7 bases from V and 4 bases from J, leaving 17 bases between. The V gene's germline CDR1 is MNHEY and CDR2 SVGAGI. This CDR3 is built from 14 residues. TCRdb's table, derived via immunoSEQ multiplex PCR, lists solely in-frame clones and lacks some. Found here are roughly 380,000 clones, 85% of them singletons; the top ten hold 3% to 4.5%. The sequencing input was peripheral blood. The TCR comes from a woman between 18 and 30 years old with acute or convalescent COVID-19. This chain links TRBV6-5 with TRBJ2-7, with D possibly matching TRBD1 (5 bases). CDR3 region: CASTLQGARYEQYF. The CDR3 DNA follows: TGTGCCAGCACCCTACAAGGGGCGCGGTACGAGCAGTACTTC.